The text below deals with one T cell receptor beta chain. Using RNA transcripts as the source, TCR beta CDR3 regions were amplified. The TCR CDR3 was amplified in a first-round RT-PCR using the HTBI primer set. TCRdb ran MiXCR on the multiplex PCR reads and lists one entry per CDR3 protein. The sample has about 620,000 distinct CDR3 sequences; roughly 17% are singletons. The sample originates from a study of T cells in Graves' hyperthyroidism and ophthalmopathy. With 0 bases clipped from V and 8 bases from J, the junction kept 10 bases outside the gene matches. Germline CDR1 and CDR2: SGHTA and FQGTGA. The CDR3 loop spans 17 amino acids.

The receptor was derived from a woman in her 30s with Graves' hyperthyroidism. The gene calls are TRBV7-3 and TRBJ2-2, with 9 bases matching TRBD2. The material sequenced was blood. The CDR3 DNA is TGTGCCAGCAGCTTAACCCCTAGCGGGGCCTTTAGGGGGGAGCTGTTTTTT. This codes for CASSLTPSGAFRGELFF.